A single sample is the source of the 29 T cell receptor beta chains below, sequenced in a study of radiation and T cells in renal cell carcinoma. Time point indicated: baseline pretreatment blood. Treatment noted: 15 Gy SBRT to primary tumor, nephrectomy 4 weeks later. Only in-frame clones appear in the TCRdb table, and some are missing; sequencing was by immunoSEQ multiplex PCR. Of about 49,000 clones in the sample, 83% are singletons; the top ten hold 31%. Sequencing used blood, obtained from a patient whose treatment included radiotherapy and nephrectomy. These TCRs come from a woman aged 65 to 85 with renal cell carcinoma.

V usage is TRBV19 and J usage is TRBJ2-3; D is perhaps TRBD2 (6 bases). CDR1 is LNHDA and CDR2 is SQIVND in the germline V gene (reference sequence). The CDR3 length is 16 residues. V was shortened by 6 bases and J by 0 bases, with 16 bases between the two germline ends. The CDR3 nucleotides are TGTGCCAGTAGCCTCCTAGCGAGGATCAGCACAGATACGCAGTATTTT. This encodes CASSLLARISTDTQYF. The whole variable domain, filled in from reference TRBV19 and TRBJ2-3, reads DGGITQSPKYLFRKEGQNVTLSCEQNLNHDAMYWYRQDPGQGLRLIYYSQIVNDFQKGDIAEGYSVSREKKESFPLTVTSAQKNPTAFYLCASSLLARISTDTQYFGPGTRLTVL.

This clone was observed once. The V call is TRBV5-1, the J call TRBJ2-7, with D possibly being TRBD1 (5 bases). CDR1 is SGHRS, CDR2 YFSETQ, per germline. This CDR3 is 14 amino acids long. V lost 3 bases to trimming and J lost 2 bases, with 12 bases between them. CDR3 region: CASSYTGRAYEQYF. CDR3 nucleotides: TGCGCCAGCAGCTATACAGGCCGGGCCTACGAGCAGTACTTC. Full variable domain (missing parts from reference TRBV5-1 and TRBJ2-7): KAGVTQTPRYLIKTRGQQVTLSCSPISGHRSVSWYQQTPGQGLQFLFEYFSETQRNKGNFPGRFSGRQFSNSRSEMNVSTLELGDSALYLCASSYTGRAYEQYFGPGTRLTVT.

The chain's CDR3 is CASSLWQGGNTGELFF. The CDR3 nucleotides are TGTGCCAGCAGCTTGTGGCAGGGCGGGAACACCGGGGAGCTGTTTTTT. The chain is built from TRBV5-5 and TRBJ2-2; TRBD1 might be the D (5 bases). Germline V gene sequence: CDR1 SGHKS, CDR2 YYEKEE (reference sequence). Deletions cut 1 base from V and 1 base from J, with 11 bases between. The length of the CDR3 is 16 residues.

V gene TRBV27 combines with J gene TRBJ2-7, with TRBD2 as a possible D gene (5 bases). Trimming took off 0 bases at V and 0 bases at J, with 18 bases between the two ends. The germline CDR1 and CDR2 sequences are MNHEY and SMNVEV (reference sequence). CDR3 length: 18 amino acids. CDR3 sequence: CASSLSGPLGAPSYEQYF. As DNA, the CDR3 is TGTGCCAGCAGTTTATCTGGACCTCTGGGAGCCCCCTCCTACGAGCAGTACTTC.

This clone was detected only once. This chain links TRBV11-2 with TRBJ2-5, with D maybe TRBD1 (5 bases). Germline CDR1 SGHAT, CDR2 FQNNGV. V shed 5 bases and J shed 3 bases, with 16 bases lying between them. The CDR3 has 15 amino acids. The CDR3 loop reads CASSILDIGKETQYF. The CDR3 nucleotides are TGTGCCAGCAGCATTCTGGACATAGGGAAAGAGACCCAGTACTTC.

The chain is built from TRBV10-3 and TRBJ2-5; 12 bases align to TRBD2. V was pared by 0 bases and J by 5 bases, with 4 bases of the junction left unmatched. CDR1 is ENHRY, CDR2 SYGVKD, per germline. This CDR3 has 16 residues. The CDR3 here is CAISESNLAGGETQYF. The CDR3 nucleotides read TGTGCCATCAGTGAGTCGAACCTAGCGGGAGGGGAGACCCAGTACTTC.

The CDR3 DNA reads as TGTGCCAGCAGCTTGAGTCCCGGACCCTACGAGCAGTACTTC. This gives the protein CASSLSPGPYEQYF. This chain uses TRBV5-6 with TRBJ2-7; no reliable D call. Per germline, CDR1 SGHDT and CDR2 YYEEEE. The V and J ends lost 1 base and 2 bases respectively, with 10 bases between them. This CDR3 has 14 amino acids.

V and J are TRBV4-1 and TRBJ1-1; a possible D gene is TRBD1 (5 bases). The germline V gene has CDR1 MGHRA and CDR2 YSYEKL. The V and J ends lost 4 bases and 1 base respectively, with 13 bases between them. CDR3 length equals 15 residues. CDR3 sequence reads: CASSLSGTSNTEAFF. The DNA of the CDR3 is TGCGCCAGCAGCCTGTCAGGGACCTCGAACACTGAAGCTTTCTTT.

CDR3 nucleotides: TGTGCCAGCCAACTAGCGGGAGGTAGAAATGAGCAGTTCTTC. This encodes CASQLAGGRNEQFF. This chain joins TRBV19 and TRBJ2-1, with 12 bases fitting TRBD2. CDR1 and CDR2 from the germline V gene are LNHDA and SQIVND (reference sequence). With V trimmed by 9 bases and J by 7 bases, 7 bases remained unmatched. There are 14 residues in the CDR3.

The chain combines TRBV30 with TRBJ2-6; 9 nucleotides match TRBD2. J lost 0 bases, V lost 0 bases, and 6 bases had no gene match. The germline V gene encodes CDR1 GTSNPN and CDR2 SVGIG (reference sequence). The CDR3 loop spans 18 amino acids. The CDR3: CAWSVGAGGSSGANVLTF. The CDR3 DNA sequence: TGTGCCTGGAGTGTTGGAGCGGGAGGCTCCTCTGGGGCCAACGTCCTGACTTTC.

The chain links TRBV2 to TRBJ2-1; the D gene is possibly TRBD2 (6 bases). Trimming left V 8 bases short and J 13 bases short, with 15 bases between. There are 11 residues in the CDR3. Germline V gene lookup returns CDR1 SNHLY and CDR2 FYNNEI. CDR3 DNA: TGTGCCAGCGGCGGGGTCCAGGGACAGTTCTTC. It codes for CASGGVQGQFF. The entire variable domain, with the rest obtained from reference TRBV2 and TRBJ2-1, is as follows: EPEVTQTPSHQVTQMGQEVILRCVPISNHLYFYWYRQILGQKVEFLVSFYNNEISEKSEIFDDQFSVERPDGSNFTLKIRSTKLEDSAMYFCASGGVQGQFFGPGTRLTVL.

The chain is built from TRBV5-5 and TRBJ2-7, with 8 bases aligning to TRBD1. Germline V gene data show CDR1 as SGHKS and CDR2 as YYEKEE (reference sequence). The V and J ends lost 0 bases and 5 bases, in that order; junction bases with no gene match: 10. CDR3 length: 16 residues. The CDR3 nucleotides read TGTGCCAGCAGCTTGGGCACGGACAGGGTGTTGGACGAGCAGTACTTC. It codes for CASSLGTDRVLDEQYF.

This clone was counted once. The chain has TRBV10-1 and TRBJ2-3; D is unclear. The V gene lost 0 bases and the J gene lost 1 base, with 2 bases spanning the gap. CDR1 and CDR2 from the germline V gene are WNHNN and SYGVQD (reference sequence). CDR3 length equals 13 residues. This CDR3 is CASSESGTDTQYF. The CDR3 DNA sequence: TGCGCCAGCAGTGAGTCGGGCACAGATACGCAGTATTTT.

V is TRBV6-1 and J is TRBJ1-5, with 7 positions matching TRBD1. V gave up 6 bases and J gave up 7 bases; unmatched junction bases: 6. The CDR3 is made up of 13 amino acids. Per germline, CDR1 MNHNS and CDR2 SASEGT. The CDR3 sequence: CASSDRVYQPQHF. The DNA for the CDR3 is TGTGCCAGCAGCGACAGGGTTTACCAGCCCCAGCATTTT.

The gene calls are TRBV6-1 and TRBJ2-7; a possible D gene is TRBD1 (7 bases). The CDR3 length is 14 residues. Germline loops: CDR1 MNHNS, CDR2 SASEGT. V was clipped by 8 bases and J by 0 bases, with 14 bases between them. CDR3 nucleotides: TGTGCCAGCTTGGACAGGAGGGCCTCCTACGAGCAGTACTTC. Translating gives CASLDRRASYEQYF.

The V and J genes are TRBV6-5 and TRBJ2-1, with 8 positions matching TRBD1. CDR3 length: 15 residues. Losses at the gene ends were 6 bases for V and 9 bases for J; bases not matched to a gene: 13. The V gene's germline CDR1 is MNHEY and CDR2 SVGAGI. The DNA of the CDR3 is TGTGCCAGCAGACCCCGACAGGGGACTCGGGGTGAGCAGTTCTTC. As protein: CASRPRQGTRGEQFF.

The chain employs TRBV4-1 and TRBJ2-7, with D hard to call. This CDR3 has 15 amino acids. V was shortened by 0 bases and J by 6 bases, with 15 bases between the two germline ends. The germline V gene encodes CDR1 MGHRA and CDR2 YSYEKL. CDR3 DNA: TGCGCCAGCAGCCAAGAGGTCACAGTTAGGGTCGAGCAGTACTTC. Residues: CASSQEVTVRVEQYF.

In its sample, this clone was seen a few times. V and J are TRBV2 and TRBJ2-7, with 9 bases aligning to TRBD1. Per germline, CDR1 SNHLY and CDR2 FYNNEI. V lost 6 bases to trimming and J lost 0 bases; unmatched junction nucleotides: 3. The CDR3 spans 14 residues. The CDR3 loop reads CASRSTGGSYEQYF. The CDR3 nucleotides are TGTGCCAGCAGATCGACAGGGGGCTCCTACGAGCAGTACTTC.

The V gene is TRBV19, the J gene TRBJ2-3; possibly TRBD1 for D (5 bases). Trimming removed 7 bases at V and 3 bases at J, with 20 bases between. Germline V gene sequence: CDR1 LNHDA, CDR2 SQIVND (reference sequence). This CDR3 contains 16 residues. The CDR3 nucleotides read TGTGCCAGTACTTCCCAAGGGGTCTTTGGAACAGATACGCAGTATTTT. This encodes CASTSQGVFGTDTQYF.

The chain carries TRBV4-2 and TRBJ2-7; 7 bases align to TRBD1. Germline V gene data show CDR1 as LGHNA and CDR2 as YNFKEQ. This CDR3 spans 15 amino acids. The trim removed 4 bases at V and 0 bases at J, leaving 6 bases unmatched. The DNA of the CDR3 is TGTGCCAGCAGCCTCGGACAGGAGCGCTCCTACGAGCAGTACTTC. It specifies CASSLGQERSYEQYF.

The rearrangement links TRBV19 to TRBJ1-1; TRBD1 might be the D (6 bases). The CDR3 is made up of 17 amino acids. Per the germline V gene, CDR1 is LNHDA and CDR2 is SQIVND (reference sequence). Trimming removed 3 bases at V and 0 bases at J, with 17 bases between. The CDR3 DNA is TGTGCCAGTAGTATGCGGTCAGGGGACGACATGAACACTGAAGCTTTCTTT. It translates to CASSMRSGDDMNTEAFF.

This clone was recorded once. The rearrangement links TRBV9 to TRBJ2-3, with D perhaps matching TRBD1 or TRBD2 (5 bases each). V lost 0 bases, J lost 9 bases, and 11 bases lay in between. The CDR3 sequence is 13 residues long. CDR1 is SGDLS, CDR2 YYNGEE, per germline. CDR3: CASSVAQGPTQYF. CDR3 coding DNA: TGTGCCAGCAGCGTAGCTCAGGGACCCACGCAGTATTTT.

Only one count was recorded for this clone. The junction and the germline gene differ at one end; a read error may be behind it. The rearrangement joins TRBV7-6 to TRBJ2-3; 8 nucleotides line up with TRBD2. The CDR3 extends over 11 amino acids. Germline CDR1 reads SGHVS; CDR2 reads FNYEAQ. CDR3 in amino acids: CASSPGGAHYF. In DNA, the CDR3 is TGTGCCAGCAGCCCGGGGGGGGCGCACTATTTT.

The V and J genes are TRBV5-5 and TRBJ2-7, with 8 bases that match TRBD1. The germline CDR1 and CDR2 sequences are SGHKS and YYEKEE (reference sequence). V lost 4 bases, J lost 3 bases, and 6 bases stayed unmatched. This CDR3 region has 14 residues. The CDR3 DNA reads as TGTGCCAGCAGCAGGCAGGGGGCGGTCTACGAGCAGTACTTC. Amino acids: CASSRQGAVYEQYF.

The J gene is TRBJ2-1, the V gene TRBV13; 11 bases are a match to TRBD1. The length of the CDR3 is 15 residues. V was clipped by 5 bases and J by 8 bases; unmatched bases: 8. Germline assignment: CDR1 PRHDT and CDR2 FYEKMQ (reference sequence). This CDR3 reads CASSPGQGGTDEQFF. The CDR3 DNA sequence: TGTGCCAGCAGCCCGGGACAGGGGGGGACGGATGAGCAGTTCTTC.

The rearrangement links TRBV6-1 to TRBJ1-1, with a weak D call TRBD1 (6 bases). The CDR3 covers 14 residues. With 7 bases removed from V and 3 bases from J, the gap between germline ends came to 15 bases. Germline V gene lookup returns CDR1 MNHNS and CDR2 SASEGT. CDR3 nucleotides: TGTGCCAGCATTGGCGGGGGGCTGCACACTGAAGCTTTCTTT. As protein: CASIGGGLHTEAFF.

This rearrangement joins TRBV4-2 to TRBJ2-4, with 8 bases that match TRBD1. Germline V lookup: CDR1 LGHNA, CDR2 YNFKEQ. V lost 1 base, J lost 8 bases, and 13 bases stayed unmatched. This CDR3 is 17 amino acids long. The DNA for the CDR3 is TGTGCCAGCAGCCAAGGGCGGACAGGGAGCGATCTAGACATTCAGTACTTC. This sequence encodes CASSQGRTGSDLDIQYF.

The gene calls are TRBV13 and TRBJ2-6; D may be TRBD1 (6 bases). This CDR3 has 17 residues. In germline, CDR1 is PRHDT, CDR2 FYEKMQ (reference sequence). Trimming removed 5 bases at V and 0 bases at J, with 14 bases between. CDR3 loop: CASSIGTSSSGANVLTF. The CDR3 coding sequence is TGTGCCAGCAGCATTGGGACATCGAGCTCTGGGGCCAACGTCCTGACTTTC.

The gene calls are TRBV27 and TRBJ2-7; no firm D call. This CDR3 region has 12 residues. Germline V gene data show CDR1 as MNHEY and CDR2 as SMNVEV (reference sequence). V was cut by 5 bases and J by 2 bases, with 7 bases left in between. The CDR3 protein is CASSRTPYEQYF. The DNA for the CDR3 is TGTGCCAGCAGTCGGACCCCCTACGAGCAGTACTTC.